These 31 T cell receptor beta chains share one sample of origin, sequenced in a study of shared clonotypes between healthy human individuals. CD45RO negativity and positive selection for CCR7 defined naive CD8 cells, a population that excluded terminally differentiated effector memory CD45RA+ cells. Sequencing used immunoSEQ multiplex PCR; TCRdb keeps in-frame clones, though not all of them. The sample comprises around 2.1 million clones, approximately 94% of which are singletons, and under 2% rests with the top ten. The sequenced sample was naive CD8+ T cells from PBMCs. Receptor source: a young man in good health. Some clones in this sample may be carry-over from other donors' samples.

The chain joins TRBV29-1 to TRBJ2-7; 10 nucleotides align to TRBD1. The V and J ends lost 5 bases and 3 bases, in that order; junction bases with no gene match: 7. The germline gives CDR1 SQVTM, CDR2 ANQGSEA. This CDR3 is 14 amino acids long. The CDR3 DNA follows: TGCAGCGTTACCGGGACAGGGGTCGGCTACGAGCAGTACTTC. Translation gives CSVTGTGVGYEQYF.

This rearrangement joins TRBV5-1 to TRBJ1-1, with TRBD1 identical over 8 bases. The V gene end was trimmed by 1 base and the J gene end by 2 bases; junction bases not matched to a gene: 7. Germline-derived CDR1 and CDR2 are SGHRS and YFSETQ. The CDR3 loop spans 16 amino acids. The CDR3: CASSLPGQEFNTEAFF. The DNA for the CDR3 is TGCGCCAGCAGCTTGCCGGGACAGGAGTTTAACACTGAAGCTTTCTTT.

The J gene is TRBJ1-1, the V gene TRBV19; TRBD1 is a possible D gene (6 bases). The CDR3 extends over 14 amino acids. Trimming shortened V by 3 bases and J by 4 bases, and 12 bases separated the two germline ends. Germline CDR1 LNHDA, CDR2 SQIVND (reference sequence). The CDR3 coding sequence is TGTGCCAGTAGTATTGGGGAGGGGGGCACTGAAGCTTTCTTT. Residues: CASSIGEGGTEAFF.

This chain uses TRBV9 with TRBJ2-5, with D perhaps matching TRBD2 (7 bases). CDR3 length equals 16 residues. The V end was cut by 5 bases, the J end by 2 bases, with 19 bases between. The germline gives CDR1 SGDLS, CDR2 YYNGEE. Written as DNA, the CDR3 is TGTGCCAGCAGTCTAGGGGGAGGGAGGCTTCAAGAGACCCAGTACTTC. Protein: CASSLGGGRLQETQYF. Looking up the rest from reference TRBV9 and TRBJ2-5 gives the full variable domain: DSGVTQTPKHLITATGQRVTLRCSPRSGDLSVYWYQQSLDQGLQFLIQYYNGEERAKGNILERFSAQQFPDLHSELNLSSLELGDSALYFCASSLGGGRLQETQYFGPGTRLLVL.

The rearrangement links TRBV10-3 to TRBJ1-4; D call uncertain. The CDR3 has 15 residues. Germline values: CDR1 ENHRY, CDR2 SYGVKD. The V and J ends lost 6 bases and 1 base respectively, with 12 bases between them. In DNA, the CDR3 is TGTGCCATCAGCGAAGCTGCTCGAACTAATGAAAAACTGTTTTTT. Translating it yields CAISEAARTNEKLFF.

This clone came up once. CDR3: CASSPGPRGVADTQYF. CDR3 DNA sequence: TGCGCCAGCAGCCCGGGCCCTCGGGGAGTCGCAGATACGCAGTATTTT. The chain uses TRBV5-1 and TRBJ2-3; the D gene is possibly TRBD2 (5 bases). The CDR3 is 16 amino acids. The V gene's germline CDR1 is SGHRS and CDR2 YFSETQ. V was shortened by 4 bases and J by 4 bases, with 19 bases between the two germline ends.

This clone has only a few counts. The sample contains more than one DNA sequence encoding this CDR3. The rearrangement links TRBV9 to TRBJ2-5; D is possibly TRBD1 or TRBD2 (5 bases each). The CDR3 contains 13 residues. Trimming left V 0 bases short and J 2 bases short, with 5 bases between. Germline CDR1 and CDR2: SGDLS and YYNGEE. The CDR3 loop reads CASSVGGQETQYF. The CDR3 DNA follows: TGTGCCAGCAGCGTAGGGGGGCAAGAGACCCAGTACTTC.

Points on this clone: Different DNA sequences within this sample yield the same CDR3. In DNA, the CDR3 is TGTGCCAGCAGCGACTACGAGCAGTACTTC. Translating gives CASSDYEQYF. The V gene is TRBV2, the J gene TRBJ2-7, with D hard to call. Germline CDR1 reads SNHLY; CDR2 reads FYNNEI. V was pared by 6 bases and J by 3 bases, with 3 bases between. CDR3 length: 10 amino acids. Full variable domain (outside the CDR3, taken from reference TRBV2 and TRBJ2-7): EPEVTQTPSHQVTQMGQEVILRCVPISNHLYFYWYRQILGQKVEFLVSFYNNEISEKSEIFDDQFSVERPDGSNFTLKIRSTKLEDSAMYFCASSDYEQYFGPGTRLTVT.

The chain uses TRBV7-9 and TRBJ1-1; D is undetermined. Trimming took 4 bases from V and 1 from J, leaving 13 bases between them. Germline V CDR1 and CDR2: SEHNR, FQNEAQ (reference sequence). The CDR3 extends over 15 amino acids. In nucleotides, the CDR3 is TGTGCCAGCAGCTCATGGCTGCAGAAGAACACTGAAGCTTTCTTT. As protein: CASSSWLQKNTEAFF.

The J gene is TRBJ2-7, the V gene TRBV13; D uncertain. The ends were cut back, 6 bases at V and 2 bases at J, with 8 bases in the middle. This CDR3 region has 12 residues. CDR1 PRHDT and CDR2 FYEKMQ come from the germline V gene (reference sequence). The CDR3 DNA follows: TGTGCCAGCAGTCTACAACCCTACGAGCAGTACTTC. This codes for CASSLQPYEQYF.

The J gene is TRBJ2-7, the V gene TRBV4-3; D may correspond to TRBD1 or TRBD2 (5 bases each). This CDR3 contains 15 residues. V lost 4 bases and J lost 2, with 15 bases in between. Germline CDR1 and CDR2: LGHNA and YSLEER. The CDR3: CASSPSLRGAYEQYF. CDR3 nucleotides: TGCGCCAGCAGCCCCTCCCTGAGGGGTGCCTACGAGCAGTACTTC.

The rearrangement uses TRBV7-8 and TRBJ2-5; 9 nucleotides line up with TRBD2. The CDR3 contains 14 residues. After removal of 5 bases from V and 1 base from J, the junction contained 2 bases not matched to a gene. Looked up from germline, CDR1 is SGHVS and CDR2 is FQNEAQ. The CDR3 DNA sequence: TGTGCCAGCAGCCTGACTAGCGGCCAAGAGACCCAGTACTTC. It codes for CASSLTSGQETQYF.

The V and J genes are TRBV7-2 and TRBJ1-4; D is undetermined. Per germline, CDR1 SGHTA and CDR2 FQGNSA. Trimming removed 3 bases at V and 0 bases at J, with 5 bases between. This CDR3 contains 14 residues. The chain's CDR3 is CASSFDATNEKLFF. DNA for the CDR3: TGTGCCAGCAGCTTCGATGCAACTAATGAAAAACTGTTTTTT. Using reference TRBV7-2 and TRBJ1-4 for the parts outside the CDR3, the full variable domain is GAGVSQSPSNKVTEKGKDVELRCDPISGHTALYWYRQSLGQGLEFLIYFQGNSAPDKSGLPSDRFSAERTGGSVSTLTIQRTQQEDSAVYLCASSFDATNEKLFFGSGTQLSVL.

In its sample, this clone was seen once. The chain has TRBV7-6 and TRBJ2-3, with 9 bases aligning to TRBD2. V was pared by 2 bases and J by 0 bases, with 3 bases of the junction left unmatched. Germline CDR1 and CDR2: SGHVS and FNYEAQ. CDR3 length equals 16 residues. The CDR3 region has the DNA TGTGCCAGCAGCTTATCTAGCGGGGCTAGCACAGATACGCAGTATTTT. This codes for CASSLSSGASTDTQYF.

About this clone: Other DNA sequences in the sample encode the same CDR3. J is TRBJ2-7 and V is TRBV6-5, with D unresolved. The CDR3 extends over 11 amino acids. CDR1 is MNHEY and CDR2 is SVGAGI in the germline V gene. The V end was cut by 2 bases, the J end by 6 bases, with 5 bases between. The CDR3 reads CASSYGAEQYF. The CDR3 nucleotides are TGTGCCAGCAGTTACGGAGCCGAGCAGTACTTC.

The J gene is TRBJ1-2, the V gene TRBV23-1; a weak D match, TRBD1 (5 bases). TRBV23-1 is designated an ORF whose function remains uncertain. The V end was cut by 3 bases, the J end by 3 bases, with 11 bases between. The CDR3 has 14 amino acids. In DNA, the CDR3 is TGCGCCAGCAGTCAGTCCACAGGTCACTATGGCTACACCTTC. Its protein product is CASSQSTGHYGYTF.

The gene calls are TRBV18 and TRBJ2-1, with 10 bases fitting TRBD1. Germline CDR1 is KGHSH and CDR2 is LQKENI. V lost 4 bases, J lost 1 base, and 1 base stayed unmatched. The CDR3 length is 15 residues. CDR3: CASSQDRGSYNEQFF. The CDR3 DNA sequence: TGTGCCAGCTCACAGGACAGGGGGTCCTACAATGAGCAGTTCTTC.

This clone was counted a single time. This chain joins TRBV6-6 and TRBJ1-3; 7 bases line up with TRBD1. This CDR3 comprises 16 residues. V lost 2 bases, J lost 0 bases, and 4 bases stayed unmatched. CDR1 and CDR2 from the germline V gene are MNHNY and SVGAGI (reference sequence). The CDR3 region has the DNA TGTGCCAGCAGTTACGGGGACAGTCCCTCTGGAAACACCATATATTTT. It specifies CASSYGDSPSGNTIYF.

In the case of this clone: A single base separates this from a much larger clone, so it may be a read error. V gene TRBV7-9 combines with J gene TRBJ1-1; D remains unclear. Germline V gene lookup returns CDR1 SEHNR and CDR2 FQNEAQ (reference sequence). CDR3 size: 12 residues. Trimming pared 3 bases from V and 3 bases from J, leaving 5 bases between. The CDR3 here is CASSFGYTEAFF. In DNA form, the CDR3 reads TGTGCCAGCAGCTTCGGGTACACTGAAGCTTTCTTT.

This clone turned up a few times. V usage is TRBV7-9 and J usage is TRBJ1-5; no clear D. V dropped 4 bases and J dropped 6 bases, with 16 bases sitting between them. Per the germline V gene, CDR1 is SEHNR and CDR2 is FQNEAQ (reference sequence). The CDR3 spans 15 residues. The chain's CDR3 is CASSSDSTSGQPQHF. CDR3 in DNA: TGTGCCAGCAGCTCGGATAGCACCTCGGGTCAGCCCCAGCATTTT.

A word on this clone: This clone may be a read error of a much larger clone one base away. The rearrangement uses TRBV7-3 and TRBJ1-5; D not resolved. There are 12 residues in the CDR3. V was clipped by 2 bases and J by 2 bases, with 1 base between them. From germline, CDR1 is SGHTA and CDR2 FQGTGA. CDR3 loop: CASSLGNQPQHF. The CDR3 DNA reads as TGTGCCAGCAGCTTAGGCAATCAGCCCCAGCATTTT.

The chain recombines TRBV9 with TRBJ2-1; 12 bases map to TRBD2. CDR1 and CDR2 (germline): SGDLS, YYNGEE. The CDR3 loop spans 16 amino acids. V was pared by 0 bases and J by 6 bases, with 4 bases of the junction left unmatched. This chain's CDR3 is CASSVAMGLAGNEQFF. The CDR3 coding sequence is TGTGCCAGCAGCGTAGCGATGGGACTAGCGGGCAATGAGCAGTTCTTC.

This chain connects TRBV28 to TRBJ2-7; perhaps D is TRBD1 or TRBD2 (6 bases each). The germline V gene has CDR1 MDHEN and CDR2 SYDVKM. Trimming shortened V by 5 bases and J by 5 bases, and 19 bases separated the two germline ends. This CDR3 is 15 amino acids long. The CDR3 loop is CASSPSGEGEDEQYF. The CDR3 coding sequence is TGTGCCAGCAGTCCTTCAGGTGAGGGGGAGGACGAGCAGTACTTC.

This clone was counted a few times. V gene TRBV4-1 combines with J gene TRBJ2-7; D gene unclear. From germline, CDR1 is MGHRA and CDR2 YSYEKL. The CDR3 has 15 amino acids. V lost 0 bases and J lost 6, with 15 bases in between. The CDR3: CASSQDITSSGEQYF. The CDR3 DNA reads as TGCGCCAGCAGCCAAGATATCACCTCCTCGGGCGAGCAGTACTTC.

A word on this clone: Other DNA sequences from this sample encode an identical CDR3 as well. The rearrangement uses TRBV6-6 and TRBJ1-3; no definite D call. The germline V and J ends were trimmed by 0 bases and 4 bases, with 7 bases remaining between them. The CDR3 is 14 residues long. Germline assignment: CDR1 MNHNY and CDR2 SVGAGI (reference sequence). The CDR3 nucleotides are TGTGCCAGCAGTTACTCAGGGAGCGGAAACACCATATATTTT. Translation gives CASSYSGSGNTIYF.

The rearrangement joins TRBV28 to TRBJ2-5; 7 nucleotides agree with TRBD2. Germline CDR1 reads MDHEN; CDR2 reads SYDVKM. There are 15 residues in the CDR3. With 8 bases clipped from V and 2 bases from J, the junction kept 11 bases outside the gene matches. CDR3 bases: TGTGCCAGCGGGGAGGGCAGAATGGGTCAAGAGACCCAGTACTTC. Protein sequence: CASGEGRMGQETQYF.

The rearrangement links TRBV10-3 to TRBJ2-7, with unresolved D. This CDR3 has 16 amino acids. Germline assignment: CDR1 ENHRY and CDR2 SYGVKD. V dropped 0 bases and J dropped 4 bases, with 16 bases sitting between them. The CDR3 region is CAISESLEPRLYEQYF. The CDR3 DNA reads as TGTGCCATCAGTGAGTCTTTGGAACCAAGGCTGTACGAGCAGTACTTC.

The rearrangement links TRBV29-1 to TRBJ2-1; D is possibly TRBD1 or TRBD2 (6 bases each). The germline V gene has CDR1 SQVTM and CDR2 ANQGSEA. This CDR3 comprises 14 residues. The CDR3 spells CTVWGIGGNNEQFF. The CDR3 DNA is TGCACCGTCTGGGGGATAGGGGGGAACAATGAGCAGTTCTTC.

This chain uses TRBV19 with TRBJ2-1, with 10 bases that match TRBD2. The CDR3 spans 15 residues. V dropped 2 bases and J dropped 5; count of bases not matched to a gene: 3. From germline, CDR1 is LNHDA and CDR2 SQIVND (reference sequence). The CDR3 loop is CASSILSGRNNEQFF. CDR3 nucleotides: TGTGCCAGTAGTATACTTAGCGGGAGGAACAATGAGCAGTTCTTC. The variable domain in full, completed from reference TRBV19 and TRBJ2-1, reads DGGITQSPKYLFRKEGQNVTLSCEQNLNHDAMYWYRQDPGQGLRLIYYSQIVNDFQKGDIAEGYSVSREKKESFPLTVTSAQKNPTAFYLCASSILSGRNNEQFFGPGTRLTVL.

The chain joins TRBV9 to TRBJ1-2, with TRBD1 matching over 8 bases. This CDR3 comprises 14 residues. The V and J ends lost 3 bases and 2 bases, in that order; junction bases with no gene match: 3. Germline V gives CDR1 SGDLS, CDR2 YYNGEE. CDR3 region: CASSGTGSNYGYTF. CDR3 DNA sequence: TGTGCCAGCAGCGGGACAGGGAGCAACTATGGCTACACCTTC.

V is TRBV28 and J is TRBJ1-5; TRBD1 matches 8 bases. Germline trimming cut 2 bases from V and 3 bases from J; bases unmatched to any gene: 6. Germline assignment: CDR1 MDHEN and CDR2 SYDVKM. The CDR3 runs 16 residues. CDR3 sequence: CASSLEGQAANQPQHF. As DNA, the CDR3 is TGTGCCAGCAGTTTAGAGGGACAGGCTGCCAATCAGCCCCAGCATTTT.